This TCR beta chain was sequenced during a study of spatial heterogeneity in lung cancer (dated by TCRdb to 2018 to 2020). For context, the study as a whole: Samples were obtained from approximately 70 patients with early-stage, untreated non-small cell lung cancer from the lung TRACERx cohort. Follow-up PBMC samples were sequenced whenever the samples were available, and the median time to follow-up was two to three years after resection. Beta-chain transcripts were consistently detected in greater numbers than alpha-chain transcripts, which likely reflected higher beta-chain transcript abundance. In the raw uncorrected reads, each unique combination of TCR and UMI appeared on average more than ten times. In non-small cell lung cancer, the study made a quantitative comparison of TCR alpha and beta repertoires among multiple tumor regions, matched nontumor lung and blood. Nonsynonymous mutation counts, determined by whole-exome sequencing of tumor tissue, were related to TCR repertoire features. At surgery, both alpha and beta chains were TCR-sequenced in about 200 tumor regions, 63 to 65 matched nontumor lung samples and 56 PBMC samples. Overall study outcomes, separate from this receptor: Additional single-cell paired TCR alpha and beta sequencing was considered necessary to confirm, at a functional level, the hypothesis that regional TCRs recognize regional mutations. Ubiquitous expanded tumor TCRs showed up in blood more often at tumor resection than at routine follow-up. Only around 15 patients were included in the comparisons of baseline and follow-up blood repertoires.

From the germline V gene, CDR1 is LGHNA and CDR2 is YNFKEQ. The CDR3 runs 13 residues from the cysteine to the phenylalanine. The entry retains the CDR3 DNA only, 39 bases that are in frame from base 1. V is cut by 1 base and J by 7 bases, and the space between the germline ends is 11 bases. The library was built by means of 5' RACE. These reads were obtained on a NextSeq 500. The TCR library protocol attached a unique molecular identifier to each TCR cDNA molecule to allow correction of PCR and sequencing errors. Processing in the source paper ran as follows. TCR identification, UMI-based error correction and CDR3 extraction were all carried out with Decombinator tools. Expanded TCRs were defined as those above a frequency of 2 per 1,000, corresponding to the top 1% of the tumor frequency distribution. Renyi diversity was calculated using the R vegan package after each repertoire was subsampled 100 times to 5,000 TCRs. CDR3 similarity networks were built from amino acid triplet string-kernel similarity, with CDR3s being connected when pairwise similarity was above 0.82. Starting from the raw public reads, TCRdb applied fastp trimming at Q25, assembled clones with MiXCR and retained in-frame beta chains. Every CDR3 protein is listed once, alongside the most common genes and DNA of its rows. None of the V and J calls come from the authors' own analysis; TCRdb made them. A total of roughly 120,000 distinct CDR3 sequences appear in this sample, more than 9% of them only once. 15% to 20% of the sample rests with the top ten.

The time point label corresponds to: blood at routine non-recurrence follow-up after resection. Whole RNA extracted from tumor and nontumor lung tissue, or from cryopreserved PBMC samples, was used for TCR sequencing without cell sorting. Only patients for whom sufficient RNA was available from at least two tumor regions were selected for TCR sequencing. This clonotype was recorded at least ten times. There is no known antigen for this receptor. The record has no base qualities; no much larger clone is one base away. The V gene is TRBV4-2 and the J gene is TRBJ2-7, and perhaps TRBD2 as D gene, on 5 matching bases. The sequence derives from a male donor with early-stage non-small cell lung cancer. The source material was PBMCs, sampled at follow-up. CDR3 sequence: CASSQAPTGEQYF. The sequence in DNA is TGTGCCAGCAGCCAAGCACCAACGGGGGAGCAGTACTTC.